This TCR beta chain was captured in a study of blood T cell repertoires in COVID-19. Across the whole study: The origin of the acute and convalescent COVID-19 samples was the United States, Italy and Spain. In each case, the material was cDNA or gDNA derived from T cells, B-cell-depleted T cells, or PBMCs.

Trimming pared 5 bases from V and 2 bases from J, leaving 16 bases between. This CDR3 spans 16 amino acids. CDR1 and CDR2 (germline): SEHNR, FQNEAQ (reference sequence). In Seattle, patients joined the study during active infection and were tracked longitudinally. Only in-frame clones appear in the TCRdb table, and some are missing; sequencing was by immunoSEQ multiplex PCR. The sample has roughly 460,000 clones; 80% to 90% are singletons. The V and J genes are TRBV7-9 and TRBJ2-1; a weak D match, TRBD2 (6 bases). The sequencing sample was made of peripheral blood. The TCR originated in a man in his late teens or twenties with COVID-19, enrolled during active disease. The CDR3 DNA reads TGTGCCAGCAGCCCCCCTAGCGTCCCCCCCTACAATGAGCAGTTCTTC. It encodes CASSPPSVPPYNEQFF.